This T cell receptor (beta chain) was recovered during a study of blood T cell repertoires in COVID-19. Clones were sequenced by immunoSEQ multiplex PCR, and TCRdb holds only the in-frame ones, with some missing. The sample shows around 300,000 clones, approximately 88% of them seen only once. Germline V gene sequence: CDR1 SGDLS, CDR2 YYNGEE. V was shortened by 0 bases and J by 4 bases, with 10 bases between the two germline ends. The CDR3 totals 15 residues. The TCR originated in a woman between 25 and 40 years old with COVID-19, enrolled during active disease. The chain uses TRBV9 and TRBJ1-4, with TRBD1 as a possible D gene (5 bases). Material: peripheral blood. The CDR3 reads CASSVGGRNNEKLFF. The CDR3 DNA reads TGTGCCAGCAGCGTAGGGGGCAGGAATAATGAAAAACTGTTTTTT.